Following are 14 T cell receptor beta chains from one sample sequenced in a study of cytomegalovirus exposure and HLA in healthy donors. 60 Vbeta and 13 Jbeta primers were used in PCR. Profiling relied on immunoSEQ multiplex PCR, and the TCRdb table lists in-frame clones only, not all of them. Among about 190,000 clones listed, over 75% were seen once. The source material was PBMCs. The receptors here all came from a man aged 40-50 years in good health and CMV-seropositive.

The chain links TRBV7-9 to TRBJ2-2, with D perhaps matching TRBD2 (5 bases). This CDR3 comprises 14 residues. Germline V gives CDR1 SEHNR, CDR2 FQNEAQ (reference sequence). Trimming shortened V by 1 base and J by 6 bases, and 9 bases separated the two germline ends. CDR3 sequence reads: CASSLVSGAGELFF. The CDR3 bases are TGTGCCAGCAGCTTAGTATCCGGGGCCGGGGAGCTGTTTTTT. Looking up the rest from reference TRBV7-9 and TRBJ2-2 gives the full variable domain: DTGVSQNPRHKITKRGQNVTFRCDPISEHNRLYWYRQTLGQGPEFLTYFQNEAQLEKSRLLSDRFSAERPKGSFSTLEIQRTEQGDSAMYLCASSLVSGAGELFFGEGSRLTVL.

J is TRBJ2-1 and V is TRBV4-2, with 9 nucleotides matching TRBD2. The V and J ends lost 3 bases and 6 bases, in that order; junction bases with no gene match: 9. The CDR3 is 16 residues long. Germline V gene sequence: CDR1 LGHNA, CDR2 YNFKEQ. CDR3 in DNA: TGTGCCAGCAGCCAGGACCGCGGGGGGGCTTTCAATGAGCAGTTCTTC. It translates to CASSQDRGGAFNEQFF.

The chain recombines TRBV7-9 with TRBJ2-1; 7 bases are a match to TRBD1. Germline V gene data show CDR1 as SEHNR and CDR2 as FQNEAQ (reference sequence). The CDR3 has 15 residues. V was pared by 1 base and J by 4 bases, with 4 bases of the junction left unmatched. The CDR3 nucleotides read TGTGCCAGCAGCTTAGTAGGACAGGAATACAATGAGCAGTTCTTC. Amino acids: CASSLVGQEYNEQFF.

The CDR3 sequence: CASSISGGVGETQYF. DNA of the CDR3: TGTGCCAGTAGTATTTCGGGGGGGGTAGGAGAGACCCAGTACTTC. The chain carries TRBV19 and TRBJ2-5; 8 bases fit TRBD2. Trimming at V came to 3 bases and at J to 4 bases, leaving 7 bases not matched to a gene. The CDR3 contains 15 residues. CDR1 and CDR2 from the germline V gene are LNHDA and SQIVND (reference sequence).

Of note for this clone: At the DNA level, this CDR3 is encoded by other sequences in the same sample as well. The chain carries TRBV28 and TRBJ1-2; D is ambiguous. This CDR3 comprises 11 residues. V lost 6 bases and J lost 8, with 10 bases in between. In germline, CDR1 is MDHEN, CDR2 SYDVKM. DNA of the CDR3: TGTGCCAGCAGCTCCCCAGGAGGCTACACCTTC. As protein: CASSSPGGYTF.

The chain employs TRBV7-2 and TRBJ2-3; the match to TRBD1 covers 9 bases. With V trimmed by 2 bases and J by 2 bases, 8 bases remained unmatched. CDR3 length: 17 residues. Per germline, CDR1 SGHTA and CDR2 FQGNSA. The CDR3, as DNA: TGTGCCAGCAGCTTACGTTCCGGGACAGGGTACACAGATACGCAGTATTTT. This encodes CASSLRSGTGYTDTQYF.

This chain connects TRBV7-9 to TRBJ1-4; D might be TRBD1 (5 bases). V was cut by 4 bases and J by 0 bases, with 9 bases left in between. CDR3 length: 15 residues. CDR1 is SEHNR and CDR2 is FQNEAQ in the germline V gene (reference sequence). The chain's CDR3 is CASSSGLSTNEKLFF. The CDR3, as DNA: TGTGCCAGCAGCTCGGGACTTTCAACTAATGAAAAACTGTTTTTT. The full variable domain, completed using reference TRBV7-9 and TRBJ1-4, is DTGVSQNPRHKITKRGQNVTFRCDPISEHNRLYWYRQTLGQGPEFLTYFQNEAQLEKSRLLSDRFSAERPKGSFSTLEIQRTEQGDSAMYLCASSSGLSTNEKLFFGSGTQLSVL.

The chain has TRBV7-3 and TRBJ2-1; TRBD2 matches 8 bases. After removal of 5 bases from V and 7 bases from J, the junction contained 16 bases not matched to a gene. The CDR3 is 17 residues long. Germline CDR1 is SGHTA and CDR2 is FQGTGA. The CDR3 DNA follows: TGTGCCAGCAGCCCGCTTCCTCACGGGGGGGCGTCGAATGAGCAGTTCTTC. This sequence encodes CASSPLPHGGASNEQFF.

The chain employs TRBV19 and TRBJ2-7; 9 bases match TRBD2. Germline V gene data show CDR1 as LNHDA and CDR2 as SQIVND (reference sequence). The length of the CDR3 is 16 residues. The V gene end was trimmed by 5 bases and the J gene end by 4 bases; junction bases not matched to a gene: 12. CDR3 region: CASSPPPGLAPYEQYF. The DNA of the CDR3 is TGTGCCAGTAGTCCCCCGCCGGGACTAGCCCCATACGAGCAGTACTTC.

This clone has just one count. The CDR3 DNA sequence: TGCGCCAGCAGTGACCTACAGGGAGAGACCCAGTACTTC. This codes for CASSDLQGETQYF. The V gene is TRBV10-1, the J gene TRBJ2-5; maybe TRBD1 (6 bases). The CDR3 sequence is 13 residues long. V shed 3 bases and J shed 4 bases, with 9 bases lying between them. CDR1 is WNHNN, CDR2 SYGVQD, per germline (reference sequence).

The genes are TRBV19 and TRBJ1-5; the match to TRBD1 covers 9 bases. The germline V gene encodes CDR1 LNHDA and CDR2 SQIVND (reference sequence). V was pared by 4 bases and J by 7 bases, with 2 bases of the junction left unmatched. The CDR3 runs to 13 residues. The DNA for the CDR3 is TGTGCCAGTAGTAGGACAGGGGCCCAGCCCCAGCATTTT. This codes for CASSRTGAQPQHF.

The chain is built from TRBV7-2 and TRBJ2-7; TRBD1 might be the D (5 bases). The CDR3 runs 18 residues. CDR1 SGHTA and CDR2 FQGNSA come from the germline V gene. Trimming pared 1 base from V and 3 bases from J, leaving 22 bases between. The CDR3 DNA reads TGTGCCAGCAGCTTAGTTAGTGCAGGGCCCTCACAAGTCTACGAGCAGTACTTC. It yields the protein CASSLVSAGPSQVYEQYF.

The CDR3 nucleotides read TGTGCCAGCAGACAAACTAGCAGCGATACGCAGTATTTT. This translates into CASRQTSSDTQYF. The J gene is TRBJ2-3, the V gene TRBV7-3, with D perhaps matching TRBD2 (6 bases). This CDR3 spans 13 amino acids. V dropped 6 bases and J dropped 6 bases, with 13 bases sitting between them. CDR1 is SGHTA, CDR2 FQGTGA, per germline.

The chain employs TRBV19 and TRBJ1-5; TRBD1 aligns across 9 bases. The CDR3 consists of 13 residues. Germline values: CDR1 LNHDA, CDR2 SQIVND (reference sequence). The CDR3 DNA reads as TGTTCGGCGGGACAGGGAGTACAACAGCCCCAGCATTTT. This sequence encodes CSAGQGVQQPQHF.